This T cell receptor beta chain was documented in a study of PD-L1 blockade in urothelial cancer. Study information: T cells numbered a median of roughly 150,000 in the blood samples.

Time point given: pretreatment peripheral blood. Patients presented with locally advanced or metastatic urothelial carcinoma. Study observations and caveats: Tumor-associated TCR clones expanded more in blood at 3 weeks in patients with durable benefit.

Points on this clone: Its antigen remains unknown.

Added to each PCR by spiking were synthetic TCR analog templates. The method was immunoSEQ multiplex PCR; TCRdb's version includes in-frame clones alone and lacks a portion of them. The profile shows about 56,000 clones, about 85% of them singletons. The CDR3 is made up of 15 amino acids. CDR1 is PRHDT and CDR2 is FYEKMQ in the germline V gene (reference sequence). V shed 4 bases, J shed 2 bases, and the junction held 8 bases outside the gene matches. This receptor was taken from a man between 65 and 80 years old with urothelial cancer. The rearrangement joins TRBV13 to TRBJ2-7; 7 bases are a match to TRBD2. This specimen was PBMCs, taken around atezolizumab (anti-PD-L1) treatment. In DNA, the CDR3 is TGTGCCAGCAGCTCAAGCTGGGGGGGAACCTACGAGCAGTACTTC. Its translation is CASSSSWGGTYEQYF.